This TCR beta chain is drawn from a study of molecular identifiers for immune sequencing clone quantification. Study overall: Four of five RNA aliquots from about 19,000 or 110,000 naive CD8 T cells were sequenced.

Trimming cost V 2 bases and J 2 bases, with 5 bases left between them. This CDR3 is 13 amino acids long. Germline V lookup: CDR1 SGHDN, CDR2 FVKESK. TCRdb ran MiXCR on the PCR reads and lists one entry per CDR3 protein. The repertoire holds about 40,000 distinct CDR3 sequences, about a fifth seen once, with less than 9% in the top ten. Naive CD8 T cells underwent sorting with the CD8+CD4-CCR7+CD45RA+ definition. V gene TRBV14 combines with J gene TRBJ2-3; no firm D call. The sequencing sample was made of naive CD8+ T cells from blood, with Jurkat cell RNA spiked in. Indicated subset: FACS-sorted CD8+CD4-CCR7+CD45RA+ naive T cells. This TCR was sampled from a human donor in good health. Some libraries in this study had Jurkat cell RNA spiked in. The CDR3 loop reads CASSQRFTDTQYF. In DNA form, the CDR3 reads TGTGCCAGCAGCCAAAGATTCACAGATACGCAGTATTTT.